This TCR beta chain appears in the sequencing data of a study of blood T cell repertoires in COVID-19. As for the study in general: In each case, the material was cDNA or gDNA derived from T cells, B-cell-depleted T cells, or PBMCs.

Original data processing: Reference gene primers were amplified, and this amplification served to estimate nucleated cell counts. Generated by immunoSEQ multiplex PCR, the TCRdb table keeps only in-frame clones and is missing some. The DNA gave D and trimming, while V, J and clone size come from that table. The profile covers about 310,000 clones, with more than 75% appearing a single time and 1% taken by the ten largest. The V and J ends lost 1 base and 0 bases, in that order; junction bases with no gene match: 19. The CDR3 covers 22 residues. CDR1 MGHRA and CDR2 YSYEKL come from the germline V gene.

The chain links TRBV4-1 to TRBJ1-5, with TRBD1 identical over 9 bases. This sequence originates from a man between 45 and 60 years old with active or convalescent COVID-19. Input material: peripheral blood. CDR3 sequence reads: CASSQAALRPGTGRVSNQPQHF. CDR3 coding DNA: TGCGCCAGCAGCCAAGCAGCCTTGCGGCCCGGGACAGGGAGGGTTAGCAATCAGCCCCAGCATTTT.